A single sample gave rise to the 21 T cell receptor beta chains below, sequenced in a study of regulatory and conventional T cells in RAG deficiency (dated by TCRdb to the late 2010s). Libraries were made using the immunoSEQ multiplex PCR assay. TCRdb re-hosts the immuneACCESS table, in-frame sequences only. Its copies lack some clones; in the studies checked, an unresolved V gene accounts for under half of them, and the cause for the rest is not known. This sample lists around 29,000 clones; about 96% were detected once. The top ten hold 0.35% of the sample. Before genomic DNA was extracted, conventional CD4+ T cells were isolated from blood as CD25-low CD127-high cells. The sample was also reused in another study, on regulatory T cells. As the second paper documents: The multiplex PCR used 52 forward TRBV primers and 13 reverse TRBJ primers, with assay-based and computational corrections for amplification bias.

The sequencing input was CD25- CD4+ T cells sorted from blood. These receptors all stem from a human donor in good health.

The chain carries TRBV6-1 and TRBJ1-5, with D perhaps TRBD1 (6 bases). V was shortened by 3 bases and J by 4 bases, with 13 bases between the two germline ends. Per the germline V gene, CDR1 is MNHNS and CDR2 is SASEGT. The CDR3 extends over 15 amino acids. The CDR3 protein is CASSDRGGSNQPQHF. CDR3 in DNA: TGTGCCAGCAGTGATCGGGGGGGCTCAAATCAGCCCCAGCATTTT.

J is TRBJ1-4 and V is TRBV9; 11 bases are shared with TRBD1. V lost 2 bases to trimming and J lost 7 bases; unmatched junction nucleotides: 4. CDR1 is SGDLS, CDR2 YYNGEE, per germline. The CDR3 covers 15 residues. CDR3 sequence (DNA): TGTGCCAGCAGCGTGGGACAGGGGGTTGGTGAAAAACTGTTTTTT. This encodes CASSVGQGVGEKLFF.

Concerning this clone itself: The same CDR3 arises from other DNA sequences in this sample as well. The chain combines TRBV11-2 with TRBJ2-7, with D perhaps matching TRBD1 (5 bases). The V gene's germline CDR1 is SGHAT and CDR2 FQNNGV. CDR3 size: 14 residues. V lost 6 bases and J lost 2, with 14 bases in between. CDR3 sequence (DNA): TGTGCCAGCAGTTTTATGGACAATCCCTACGAGCAGTACTTC. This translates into CASSFMDNPYEQYF.

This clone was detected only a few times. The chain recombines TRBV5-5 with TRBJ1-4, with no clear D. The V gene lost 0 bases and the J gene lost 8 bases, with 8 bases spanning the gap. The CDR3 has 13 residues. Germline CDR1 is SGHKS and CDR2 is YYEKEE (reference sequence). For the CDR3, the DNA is TGTGCCAGCAGCTTGGGGGGAGGAGAAAAACTGTTTTTT. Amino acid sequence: CASSLGGGEKLFF.

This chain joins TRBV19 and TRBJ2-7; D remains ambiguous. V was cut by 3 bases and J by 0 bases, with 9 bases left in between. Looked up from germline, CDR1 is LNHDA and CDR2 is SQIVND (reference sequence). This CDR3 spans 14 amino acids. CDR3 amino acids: CASSMTGTSYEQYF. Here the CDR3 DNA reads TGTGCCAGTAGTATGACTGGTACCTCCTACGAGCAGTACTTC.

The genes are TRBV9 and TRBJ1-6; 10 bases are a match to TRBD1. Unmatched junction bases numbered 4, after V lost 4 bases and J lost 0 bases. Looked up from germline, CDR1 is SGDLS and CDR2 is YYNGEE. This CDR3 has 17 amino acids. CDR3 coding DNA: TGTGCCAGCAGCTCGGGACAGGGGAGCTCCTATAATTCACCCCTCCACTTT. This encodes CASSSGQGSSYNSPLHF.

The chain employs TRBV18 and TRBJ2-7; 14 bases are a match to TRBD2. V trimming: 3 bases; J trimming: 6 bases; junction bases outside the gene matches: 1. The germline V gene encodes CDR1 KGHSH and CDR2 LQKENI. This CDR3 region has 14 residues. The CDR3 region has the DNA TGTGCCAGCTCACCTGGGACTAGCGGGAGCGAGCAGTACTTC. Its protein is CASSPGTSGSEQYF.

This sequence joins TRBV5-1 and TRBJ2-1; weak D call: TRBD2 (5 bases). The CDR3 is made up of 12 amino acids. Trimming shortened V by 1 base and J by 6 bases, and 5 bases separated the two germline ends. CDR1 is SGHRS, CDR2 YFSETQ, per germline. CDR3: CASSLTSNEQFF. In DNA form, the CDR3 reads TGCGCCAGCAGCTTGACTAGCAATGAGCAGTTCTTC.

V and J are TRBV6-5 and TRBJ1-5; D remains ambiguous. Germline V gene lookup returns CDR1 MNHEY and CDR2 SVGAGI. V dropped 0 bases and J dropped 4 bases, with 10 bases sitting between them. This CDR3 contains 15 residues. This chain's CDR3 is CASSYSKSGNQPQHF. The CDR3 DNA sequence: TGTGCCAGCAGTTACTCGAAATCCGGGAATCAGCCCCAGCATTTT.

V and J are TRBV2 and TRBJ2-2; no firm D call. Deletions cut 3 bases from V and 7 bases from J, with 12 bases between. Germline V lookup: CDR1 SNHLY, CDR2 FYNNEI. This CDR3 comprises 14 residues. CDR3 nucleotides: TGTGCCAGCAGTGACCCCCGGTCAGGCGGGGAGCTGTTTTTT. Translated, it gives CASSDPRSGGELFF.

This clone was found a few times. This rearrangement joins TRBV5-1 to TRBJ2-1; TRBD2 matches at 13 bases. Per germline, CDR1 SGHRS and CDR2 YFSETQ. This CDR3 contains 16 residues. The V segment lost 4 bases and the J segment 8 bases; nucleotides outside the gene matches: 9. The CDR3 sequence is CASSPPRTSGGHEQFF. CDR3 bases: TGCGCCAGCAGCCCGCCACGGACTAGCGGGGGCCATGAGCAGTTCTTC.

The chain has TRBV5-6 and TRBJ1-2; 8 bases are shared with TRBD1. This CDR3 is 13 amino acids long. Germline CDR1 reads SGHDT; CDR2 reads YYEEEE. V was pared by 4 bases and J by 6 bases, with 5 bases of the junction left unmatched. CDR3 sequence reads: CASSPGGRDGYTF. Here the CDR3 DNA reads TGTGCCAGCAGCCCAGGGGGCAGGGATGGCTACACCTTC.

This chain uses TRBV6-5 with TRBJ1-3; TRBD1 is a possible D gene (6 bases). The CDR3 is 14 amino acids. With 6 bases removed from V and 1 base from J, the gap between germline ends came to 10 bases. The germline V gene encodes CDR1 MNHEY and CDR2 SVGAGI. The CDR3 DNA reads TGTGCCAGCAGCCGTACAGGGTCTGGAAACACCATATATTTT. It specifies CASSRTGSGNTIYF.

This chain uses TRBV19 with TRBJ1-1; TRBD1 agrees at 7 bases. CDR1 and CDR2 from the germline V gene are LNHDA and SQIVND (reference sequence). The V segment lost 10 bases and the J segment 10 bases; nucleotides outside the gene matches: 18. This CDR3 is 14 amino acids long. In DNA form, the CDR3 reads TGTGCCACCACAGTCCTAAGGGACAGTCCTGCAGCTTTCTTT. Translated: CATTVLRDSPAAFF.

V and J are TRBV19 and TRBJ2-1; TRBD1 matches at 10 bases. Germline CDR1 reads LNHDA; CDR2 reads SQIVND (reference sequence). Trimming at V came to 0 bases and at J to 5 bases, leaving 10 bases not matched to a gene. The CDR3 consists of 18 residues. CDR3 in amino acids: CASSIDRSGTGVDNEQFF. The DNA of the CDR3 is TGTGCCAGTAGTATAGATCGTAGTGGGACAGGGGTGGACAATGAGCAGTTCTTC.

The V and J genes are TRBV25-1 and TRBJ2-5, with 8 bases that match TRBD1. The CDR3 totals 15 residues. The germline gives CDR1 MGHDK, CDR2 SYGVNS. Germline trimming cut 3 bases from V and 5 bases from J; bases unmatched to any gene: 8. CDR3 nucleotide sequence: TGTGCCAGCAGTGATCTGGGACAGGAGGGCGAGACCCAGTACTTC. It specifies CASSDLGQEGETQYF.

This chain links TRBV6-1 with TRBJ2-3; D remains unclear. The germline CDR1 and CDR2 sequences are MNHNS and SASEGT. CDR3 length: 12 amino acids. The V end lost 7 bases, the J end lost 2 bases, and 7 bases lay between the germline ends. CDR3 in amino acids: CASKLFTDTQYF. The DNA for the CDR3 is TGTGCCAGCAAACTTTTCACAGATACGCAGTATTTT.

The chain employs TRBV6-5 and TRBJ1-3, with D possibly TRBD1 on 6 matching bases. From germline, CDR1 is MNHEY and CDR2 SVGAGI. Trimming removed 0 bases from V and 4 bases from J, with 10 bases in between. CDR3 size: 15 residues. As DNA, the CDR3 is TGTGCCAGCAGTTACTCTACACAGGGCGGAAACACCATATATTTT. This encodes CASSYSTQGGNTIYF.

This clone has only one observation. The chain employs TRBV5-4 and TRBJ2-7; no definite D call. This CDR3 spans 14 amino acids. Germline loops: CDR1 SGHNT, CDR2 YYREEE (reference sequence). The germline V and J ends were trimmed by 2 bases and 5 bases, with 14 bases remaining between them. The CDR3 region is CASSLVDSPHEQYF. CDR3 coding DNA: TGTGCCAGCAGCTTAGTCGACTCTCCCCACGAGCAGTACTTC.

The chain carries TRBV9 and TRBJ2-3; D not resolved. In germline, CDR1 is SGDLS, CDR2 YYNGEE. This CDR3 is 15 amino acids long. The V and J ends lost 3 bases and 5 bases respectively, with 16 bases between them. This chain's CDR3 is CASSGVSVRLDTQYF. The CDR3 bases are TGTGCCAGCAGCGGGGTCAGCGTTCGGTTAGATACGCAGTATTTT.

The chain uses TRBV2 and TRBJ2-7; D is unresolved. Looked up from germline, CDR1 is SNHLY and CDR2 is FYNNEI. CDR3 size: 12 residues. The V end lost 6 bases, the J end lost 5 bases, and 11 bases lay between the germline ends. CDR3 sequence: CASRGSPNEQYF. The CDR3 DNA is TGTGCCAGCAGGGGCAGTCCCAACGAGCAGTACTTC. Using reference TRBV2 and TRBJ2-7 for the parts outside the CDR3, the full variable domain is EPEVTQTPSHQVTQMGQEVILRCVPISNHLYFYWYRQILGQKVEFLVSFYNNEISEKSEIFDDQFSVERPDGSNFTLKIRSTKLEDSAMYFCASRGSPNEQYFGPGTRLTVT.